The following is a TCR beta chain sequence with its context. The sample belongs to a study of T cell responses to AZD1222 COVID-19 vaccine. The germline CDR1 and CDR2 sequences are SGHAT and FQNNGV. The CDR3 is made up of 14 amino acids. V gave up 0 bases and J gave up 6 bases; unmatched junction bases: 3. Here immunoSEQ multiplex PCR was the method, and the copy in TCRdb shows in-frame clones only, minus some. This table holds 150,000 to 200,000 clones, around 90% found once. The chain carries TRBV11-2 and TRBJ2-7, with 9 bases that match TRBD2. Sequencing used peripheral blood, obtained on day 0 of AZD1222 vaccination. The source of this sequence is an adult in good health. CDR3 sequence: CASSLEAGGLEQYF. The CDR3 DNA sequence: TGTGCCAGCAGCTTAGAGGCGGGGGGGCTCGAGCAGTACTTC.